This TCR beta chain originates from a study of patients and donors after allogeneic stem cell transplantation. The table lists this clonotype with a few counts. TCRdb re-derived calls from the RT-PCR reads in MiXCR, one entry per CDR3 protein. The repertoire has some 960,000 distinct CDR3 sequences, approximately 19% of them found once; the top ten carry 5% to 6.5%. Trimming left V 0 bases short and J 4 bases short, with 18 bases between. Germline values: CDR1 MNHEY, CDR2 SVGAGI. The CDR3 is made up of 17 amino acids. The sequence derives from a human donor who was either an allogeneic HSCT recipient or a stem cell or donor lymphocyte infusion donor (not recorded which). It is not recorded whose cells these are; they may come from a transplant donor. The rearrangement joins TRBV6-5 to TRBJ1-2; D not resolved. The specimen sequenced was blood, either unsorted or a sorted T cell fraction (not recorded which). For the CDR3, the DNA is TGTGCCAGCAGTTACTCCCGAGTTCTACAAGTGGGCTATGGCTACACCTTC. Encoded protein: CASSYSRVLQVGYGYTF.